The source of this T cell receptor (beta chain) is a study of blood T cell repertoires in COVID-19. The data were produced by immunoSEQ multiplex PCR, yet TCRdb's version contains in-frame clones alone and is incomplete. The sample includes around 200,000 clones, approximately 81% of them seen just once. Assignment of participants to cohorts was predicated upon participant-reported clinical history. Recovered status in Cohort 3 required two negative PCRs, clearance, or symptom resolution. V was pared by 5 bases and J by 6 bases, with 7 bases of the junction left unmatched. The CDR3 length is 15 residues. The germline V gene has CDR1 SGHNT and CDR2 YENEEA.

This sequence was found in a man aged 35-49 years who had recovered from COVID-19. This chain connects TRBV11-3 to TRBJ1-6, with TRBD1 identical over 7 bases. Sequences were obtained from PBMCs or T cells enriched from blood (not recorded which). CDR3 DNA sequence: TGTGCCAGCAGCGGGGGGACAGACTTTAATTCACCCCTCCACTTT. This gives the protein CASSGGTDFNSPLHF.